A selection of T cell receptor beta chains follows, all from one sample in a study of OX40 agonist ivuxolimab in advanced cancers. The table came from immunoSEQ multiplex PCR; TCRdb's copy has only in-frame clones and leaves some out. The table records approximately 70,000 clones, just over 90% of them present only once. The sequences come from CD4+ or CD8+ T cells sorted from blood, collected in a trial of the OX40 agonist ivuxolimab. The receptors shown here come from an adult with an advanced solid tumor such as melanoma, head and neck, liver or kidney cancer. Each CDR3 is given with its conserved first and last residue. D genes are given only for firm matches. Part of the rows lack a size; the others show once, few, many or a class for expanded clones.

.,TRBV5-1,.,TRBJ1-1,CASSKNMNTEAFF,TGCGCCAGCAGTAAGAACATGAACACTGAAGCTTTCTTT
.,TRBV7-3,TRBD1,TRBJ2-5,CASSARQGSWETQYF,TGTGCCAGCAGCGCTCGACAGGGAAGTTGGGAGACCCAGTACTTC
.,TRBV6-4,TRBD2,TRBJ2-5,CASSDSAGARRETQYF,TGTGCCAGCAGTGACTCCGCGGGAGCACGTCGAGAGACCCAGTACTTC
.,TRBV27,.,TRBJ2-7,CARGSSYEQYF,TGTGCCAGGGGGAGCTCCTACGAGCAGTACTTC
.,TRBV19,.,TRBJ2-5,CASSIARTSGETQYF,TGTGCCAGTAGTATAGCCCGGACATCTGGGGAGACCCAGTACTTC
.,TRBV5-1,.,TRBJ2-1,CASSLQIGVDEQFF,TGCGCCAGCAGCTTACAGATTGGAGTCGATGAGCAGTTCTTC
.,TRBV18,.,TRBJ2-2,CASSPRGQNTGELFF,TGTGCCAGCTCACCAAGGGGACAGAACACCGGGGAGCTGTTTTTT
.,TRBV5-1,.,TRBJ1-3,CASSMSSGNTIYF,TGCGCCAGCAGCATGAGCTCTGGAAACACCATATATTTT
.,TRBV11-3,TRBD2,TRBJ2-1,CASSRGLAGVDEQFF,TGTGCCAGCAGCAGGGGACTAGCGGGAGTCGATGAGCAGTTCTTC
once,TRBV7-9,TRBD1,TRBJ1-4,CASSLFQGANEKLFF,TGTGCCAGCAGCTTATTTCAGGGGGCAAATGAAAAACTGTTTTTT
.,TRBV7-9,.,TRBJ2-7,CASSLLGPFSGKGEQYF,TGTGCCAGCAGCTTATTAGGGCCGTTTTCCGGGAAGGGCGAGCAGTACTTC
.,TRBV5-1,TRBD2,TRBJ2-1,CASGPGTSADNEQFF,TGCGCCAGCGGCCCCGGGACTAGCGCCGACAATGAGCAGTTCTTC
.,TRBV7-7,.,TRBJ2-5,CASSLGSQRETQYF,TGTGCTAGCAGCTTAGGGTCACAGAGAGAGACCCAGTACTTC
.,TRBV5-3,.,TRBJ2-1,CASISTEANQQFF,TGTGCCAGCATCTCGACCGAGGCAAATCAGCAGTTCTTC
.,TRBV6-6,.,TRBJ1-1,CASSYSAGTEAFF,TGTGCCAGCAGTTACTCCGCGGGCACTGAAGCTTTCTTT
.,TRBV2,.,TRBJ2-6,CASTWAPSISSGANVLTF,TGTGCCAGCACGTGGGCCCCCTCTATCAGCTCTGGGGCCAACGTCCTGACTTTC
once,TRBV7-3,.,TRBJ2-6,CASSPGGAGANVLTF,TGTGCCAGCAGCCCCGGAGGGGCTGGGGCCAACGTCCTGACTTTC
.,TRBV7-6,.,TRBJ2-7,CASSLSSAYEQYF,TGTGCCAGCAGTTTGTCTAGCGCCTACGAGCAGTACTTC
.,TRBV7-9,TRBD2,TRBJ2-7,CASNLGLAGGNTYEQYF,TGTGCCAGCAACCTGGGACTAGCGGGAGGGAATACCTACGAGCAGTACTTC
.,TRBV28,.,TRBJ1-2,CASVGGAANYGYTF,TGTGCCAGCGTGGGAGGGGCGGCTAACTATGGCTACACCTTC
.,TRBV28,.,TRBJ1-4,CASRPVATNEKLFF,TGTGCCAGCAGGCCCGTTGCAACTAATGAAAAACTGTTTTTT
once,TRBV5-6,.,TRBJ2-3,CASSPRTDRSTDTQYF,TGTGCCAGCAGCCCGCGGACAGATCGGAGCACAGATACGCAGTATTTT
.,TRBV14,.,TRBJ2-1,CASSLTRDSWGNEQFF,TGTGCCAGCAGCCTAACGCGGGACTCCTGGGGCAATGAGCAGTTCTTC
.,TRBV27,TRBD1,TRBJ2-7,CASSLRQGYEQYF,TGTGCCAGCAGTTTACGACAGGGCTACGAGCAGTACTTC
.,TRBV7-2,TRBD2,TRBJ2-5,CASSLELLAGGLETQYF,TGTGCCAGCAGCTTAGAACTCCTAGCGGGAGGATTAGAGACCCAGTACTTC
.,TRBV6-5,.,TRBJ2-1,CASRPLARPYNEQFF,TGTGCCAGCAGGCCACTAGCCAGACCTTACAATGAGCAGTTCTTC
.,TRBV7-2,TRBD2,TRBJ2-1,CASSSPGTSGRGEQFF,TGTGCCAGCAGCTCCCCAGGGACTAGCGGGAGAGGTGAGCAGTTCTTC
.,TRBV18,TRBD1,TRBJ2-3,CASSPFQGQTSTDTQYF,TGTGCCAGCTCACCATTCCAGGGACAGACAAGCACAGATACGCAGTATTTT
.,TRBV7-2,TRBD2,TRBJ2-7,CASSLAREGVEQYF,TGTGCCAGCAGCTTAGCCCGGGAGGGCGTCGAGCAGTACTTC
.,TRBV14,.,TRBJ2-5,CASSLQETQYF,TGTGCCAGCAGCCTACAAGAGACCCAGTACTTC
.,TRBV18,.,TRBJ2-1,CASSRDKTEQFF,TGTGCCAGCTCACGTGACAAGACGGAGCAGTTCTTC
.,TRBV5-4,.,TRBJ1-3,CASSLGAGAGNTIYF,TGTGCCAGCAGCCTGGGTGCAGGGGCTGGAAACACCATATATTTT
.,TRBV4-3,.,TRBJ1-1,CASSRGGRGGTEAFF,TGCGCCAGCAGCCGAGGGGGGCGCGGCGGCACTGAAGCTTTCTTT
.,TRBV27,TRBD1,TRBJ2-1,CASSPPTGFYNEQFF,TGTGCCAGCAGTCCCCCGACAGGGTTCTACAATGAGCAGTTCTTC
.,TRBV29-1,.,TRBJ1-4,CSVEEPSTNEKLFF,TGCAGCGTTGAGGAACCCTCAACTAATGAAAAACTGTTTTTT
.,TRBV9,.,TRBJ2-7,CASSVDGGTYEQYF,TGTGCCAGCAGCGTAGACGGCGGGACCTACGAGCAGTACTTC
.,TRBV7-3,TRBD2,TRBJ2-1,CASSFLAGGPDEQFF,TGTGCCAGCAGTTTTCTAGCGGGAGGGCCCGATGAGCAGTTCTTC
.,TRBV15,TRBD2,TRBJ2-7,CATSTGLAGAYYEQYF,TGTGCCACCAGCACGGGACTAGCGGGAGCCTACTACGAGCAGTACTTC
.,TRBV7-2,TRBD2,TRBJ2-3,CASSLVATSGSSTDTQYF,TGTGCCAGCAGCTTAGTAGCGACTAGCGGGAGTAGCACAGATACGCAGTATTTT
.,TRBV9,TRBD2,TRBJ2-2,CASRTSGSGGELFF,TGTGCCAGCAGGACTAGCGGGAGTGGCGGGGAGCTGTTTTTT
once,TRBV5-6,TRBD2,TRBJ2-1,CASTLVTDGLGGHEQFF,TGTGCCAGCACACTGGTGACGGATGGACTAGGCGGGCACGAGCAGTTCTTC